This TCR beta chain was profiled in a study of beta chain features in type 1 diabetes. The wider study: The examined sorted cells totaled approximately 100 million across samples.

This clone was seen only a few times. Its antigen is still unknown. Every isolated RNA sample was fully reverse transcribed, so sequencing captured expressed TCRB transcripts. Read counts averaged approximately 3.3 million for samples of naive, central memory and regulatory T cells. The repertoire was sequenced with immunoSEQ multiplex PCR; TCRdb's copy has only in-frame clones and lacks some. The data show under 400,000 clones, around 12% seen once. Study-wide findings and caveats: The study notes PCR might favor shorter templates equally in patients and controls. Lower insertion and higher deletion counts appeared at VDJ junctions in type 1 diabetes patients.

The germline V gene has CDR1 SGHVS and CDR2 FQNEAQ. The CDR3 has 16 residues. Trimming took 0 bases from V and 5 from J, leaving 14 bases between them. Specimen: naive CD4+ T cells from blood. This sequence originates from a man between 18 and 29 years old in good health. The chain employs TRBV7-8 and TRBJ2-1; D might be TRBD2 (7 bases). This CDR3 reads CASSLARGRRHNEQFF. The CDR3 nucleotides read TGTGCCAGCAGCTTAGCGCGGGGGCGCCGGCACAATGAGCAGTTCTTC.